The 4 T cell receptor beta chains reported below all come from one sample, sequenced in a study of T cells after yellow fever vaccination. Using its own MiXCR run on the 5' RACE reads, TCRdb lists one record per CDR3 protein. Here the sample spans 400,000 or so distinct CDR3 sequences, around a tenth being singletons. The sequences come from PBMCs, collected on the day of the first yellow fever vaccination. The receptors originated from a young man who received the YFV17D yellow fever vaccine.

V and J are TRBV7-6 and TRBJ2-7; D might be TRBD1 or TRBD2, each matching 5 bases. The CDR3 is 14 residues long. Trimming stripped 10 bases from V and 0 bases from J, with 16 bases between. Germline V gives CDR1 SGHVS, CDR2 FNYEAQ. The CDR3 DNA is TGTGCCACCAGGCCGGGGCTCCACTCCTACGAGCAGTACTTC. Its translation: CATRPGLHSYEQYF.

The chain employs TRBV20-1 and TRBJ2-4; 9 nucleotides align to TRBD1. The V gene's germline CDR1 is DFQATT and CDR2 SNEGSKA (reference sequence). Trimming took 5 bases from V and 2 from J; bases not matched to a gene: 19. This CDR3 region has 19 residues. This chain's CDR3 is CSAPFWPTGTGPTKNIQYF. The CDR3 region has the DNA TGCAGTGCTCCCTTTTGGCCGACCGGGACAGGGCCAACCAAAAACATTCAGTACTTC.

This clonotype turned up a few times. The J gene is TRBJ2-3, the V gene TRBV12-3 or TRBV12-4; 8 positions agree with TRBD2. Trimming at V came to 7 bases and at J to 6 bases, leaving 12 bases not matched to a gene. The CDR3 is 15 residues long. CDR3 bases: TGTGCCAGCACCCCCATCGGGGGGGCCACGGATACGCAGTATTTT. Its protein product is CASTPIGGATDTQYF.

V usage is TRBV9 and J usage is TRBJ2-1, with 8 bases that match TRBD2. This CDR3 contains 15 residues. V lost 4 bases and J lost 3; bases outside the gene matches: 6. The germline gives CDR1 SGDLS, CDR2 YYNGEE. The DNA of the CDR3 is TGTGCCAGCAGCTTCTCCGGGGGGGACTACAATGAGCAGTTCTTC. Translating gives CASSFSGGDYNEQFF.